The source of this T cell receptor (beta chain) is a study of OX40 agonist ivuxolimab in advanced cancers. Assay: immunoSEQ multiplex PCR; the TCRdb copy retains only in-frame clones and omits some. The sample holds approximately 71,000 clones, roughly 82% seen once. CDR1 is SGHRS, CDR2 YFSETQ, per germline. V shed 3 bases, J shed 4 bases, and the junction held 9 bases outside the gene matches. The CDR3 runs 15 residues. This sequence joins TRBV5-1 and TRBJ1-2, with 7 bases fitting TRBD1. The TCR comes from an adult with an advanced solid tumor such as melanoma, head and neck, liver or kidney cancer. The sample was CD4+ or CD8+ T cells sorted from blood, taken in a trial of the OX40 agonist ivuxolimab. In nucleotides, the CDR3 is TGCGCCAGCAGCTCCACAGACAGGGCCGGCTATGGCTACACCTTC. Translation: CASSSTDRAGYGYTF.